This TCR beta chain stems from a study of T cells after yellow fever vaccination. This clonotype was seen many times. The antigen is unknown. Study-level findings and limits: Boosting was followed by the reappearance of most primary-vaccination clones (about 97% CD4, around 91% CD8). The secondary response peaked faster, at day 5 versus 15, but was weaker. Abundant contaminating clonotypes from the bulk population could appear in FACS-sorted repertoires.

UMIs and a universal primer site were added when TCR cDNA was made by 5'RACE template switching. MiXCR was run by TCRdb on the 5' RACE reads, yielding one entry per CDR3 protein. The sample lists roughly 68,000 distinct CDR3 sequences, around 7% seen once, with 30% to 45% in the top ten. Germline CDR1 is LGHDT and CDR2 is YNNKEL (reference sequence). The CDR3 has 13 residues. The V end was cut by 3 bases, the J end by 1 base, with 6 bases between. The receptor's source is a man in his late teens or twenties who received the YFV17D yellow fever vaccine. Sample: CD8+ T cells sorted from PBMCs, taken about 49 days after the first yellow fever vaccination. The rearrangement joins TRBV3-1 to TRBJ2-5; no firm D call. CDR3 amino acids: CASSHTAQETQYF. The DNA for the CDR3 is TGTGCCAGCAGCCATACGGCCCAAGAGACCCAGTACTTC.